The clone carrying this TCR beta chain was detected only a few times. Its antigen is not known. A junction end diverges from the germline sequence, so it may reflect a read error. These data originate in a study of blood T cells in healthy people across ages. Whole-study findings and limits: Long-lived donors exceeded aged donors in naive CD4+ cells and diversity.

Germline-derived CDR1 and CDR2 are SGHNT and YENEEA. This CDR3 spans 13 amino acids. Sample-barcoded 5' priming and a J-beta primer mix drove a second PCR of about 6 to 12 cycles. TCRdb ran MiXCR on the 5' RACE reads and lists one entry per CDR3 protein. Found here are some 760,000 distinct CDR3 sequences, roughly 25% of them singletons; the top ten hold roughly 9%. These same data were also listed under a study on T cells of mothers and their children.

The sequencing sample was made of blood. The rearrangement links TRBV11-3 to TRBJ2-7; 7 bases align to TRBD2. The source is a boy younger than 18 in good health. Written as DNA, the CDR3 is TGCGCCAGCGGTACGGGGGGTTCCTACGAGCAGTACTTC. This codes for CASGTGGSYEQYF.